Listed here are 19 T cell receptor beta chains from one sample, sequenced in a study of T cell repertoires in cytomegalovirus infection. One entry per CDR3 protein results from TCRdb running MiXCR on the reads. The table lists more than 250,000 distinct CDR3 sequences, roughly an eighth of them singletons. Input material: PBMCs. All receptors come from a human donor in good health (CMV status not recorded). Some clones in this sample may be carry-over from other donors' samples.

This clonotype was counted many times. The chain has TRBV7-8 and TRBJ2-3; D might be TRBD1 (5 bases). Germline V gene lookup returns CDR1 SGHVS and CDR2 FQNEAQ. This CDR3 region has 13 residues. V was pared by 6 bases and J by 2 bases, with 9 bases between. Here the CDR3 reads CASRQDLTDTQYF. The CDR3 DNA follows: TGTGCCAGCAGACAGGACCTCACAGATACGCAGTATTTT.

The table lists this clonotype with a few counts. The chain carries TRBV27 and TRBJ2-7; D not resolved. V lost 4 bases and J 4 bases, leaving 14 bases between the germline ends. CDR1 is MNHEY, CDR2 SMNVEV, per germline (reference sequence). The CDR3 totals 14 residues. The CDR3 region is CASSSNRYEYEQYF. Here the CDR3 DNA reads TGTGCCAGCAGTTCAAACCGGTATGAGTACGAGCAGTACTTC.

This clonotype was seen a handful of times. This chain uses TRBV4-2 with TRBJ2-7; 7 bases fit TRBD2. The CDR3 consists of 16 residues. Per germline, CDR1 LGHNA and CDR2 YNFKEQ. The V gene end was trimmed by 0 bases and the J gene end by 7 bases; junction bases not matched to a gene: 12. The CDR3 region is CASSQDQAGRSIEQYF. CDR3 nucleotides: TGTGCCAGCAGCCAAGATCAAGCGGGGAGATCTATAGAGCAGTACTTC.

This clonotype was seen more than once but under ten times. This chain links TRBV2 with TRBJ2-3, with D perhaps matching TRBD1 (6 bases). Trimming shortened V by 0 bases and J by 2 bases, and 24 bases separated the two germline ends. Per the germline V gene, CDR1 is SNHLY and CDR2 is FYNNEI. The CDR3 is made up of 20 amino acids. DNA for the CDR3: TGTGCCAGCAGTGAAGCGAAGGTAGGGGGTCGACAGCTCCTCACAGATACGCAGTATTTT. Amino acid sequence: CASSEAKVGGRQLLTDTQYF.

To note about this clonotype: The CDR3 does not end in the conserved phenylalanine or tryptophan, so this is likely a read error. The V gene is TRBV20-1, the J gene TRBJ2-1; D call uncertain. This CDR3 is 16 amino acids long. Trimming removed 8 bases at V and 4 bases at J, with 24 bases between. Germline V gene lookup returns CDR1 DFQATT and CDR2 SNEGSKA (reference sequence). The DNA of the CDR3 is TGCAGTCAGACATCAAGGGCGGTACTGGAGTACAATGAGCAGTTCCTC. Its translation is CSQTSRAVLEYNEQFL.

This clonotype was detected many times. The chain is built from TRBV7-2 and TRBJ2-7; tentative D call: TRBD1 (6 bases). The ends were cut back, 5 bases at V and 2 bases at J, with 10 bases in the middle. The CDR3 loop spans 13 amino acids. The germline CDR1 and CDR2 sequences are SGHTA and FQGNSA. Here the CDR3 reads CASSPNRAYEQYF. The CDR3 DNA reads TGTGCCAGCAGCCCGAACAGGGCCTACGAGCAGTACTTC. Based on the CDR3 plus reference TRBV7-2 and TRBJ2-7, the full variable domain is GAGVSQSPSNKVTEKGKDVELRCDPISGHTALYWYRQSLGQGLEFLIYFQGNSAPDKSGLPSDRFSAERTGGSVSTLTIQRTQQEDSAVYLCASSPNRAYEQYFGPGTRLTVT.

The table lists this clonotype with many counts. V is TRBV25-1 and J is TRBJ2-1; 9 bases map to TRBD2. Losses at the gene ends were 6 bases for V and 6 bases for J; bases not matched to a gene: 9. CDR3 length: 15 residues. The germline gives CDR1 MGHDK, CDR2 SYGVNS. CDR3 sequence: CASSKRGVGVNEQFF. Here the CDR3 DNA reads TGTGCCAGCAGCAAGCGGGGGGTCGGTGTCAATGAGCAGTTCTTC.

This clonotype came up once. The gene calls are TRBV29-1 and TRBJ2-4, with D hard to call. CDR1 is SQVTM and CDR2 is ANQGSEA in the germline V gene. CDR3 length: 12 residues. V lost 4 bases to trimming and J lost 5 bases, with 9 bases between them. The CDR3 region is CSVGQRENIQYF. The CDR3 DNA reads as TGCAGCGTTGGACAACGGGAAAACATTCAGTACTTC.

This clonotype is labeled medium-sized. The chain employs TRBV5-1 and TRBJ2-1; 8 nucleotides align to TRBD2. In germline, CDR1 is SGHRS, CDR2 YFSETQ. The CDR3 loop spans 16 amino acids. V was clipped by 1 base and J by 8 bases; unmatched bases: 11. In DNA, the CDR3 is TGCGCCAGCAGCTTGAACGTCCGGGAGGGCCTCGATGAGCAGTTCTTC. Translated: CASSLNVREGLDEQFF.

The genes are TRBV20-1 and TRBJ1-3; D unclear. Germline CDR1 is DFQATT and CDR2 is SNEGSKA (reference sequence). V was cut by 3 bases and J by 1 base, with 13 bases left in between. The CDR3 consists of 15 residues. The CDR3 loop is CSARAAPASGNTIYF. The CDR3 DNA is TGCAGTGCTAGGGCCGCCCCAGCTTCTGGAAACACCATATATTTT.

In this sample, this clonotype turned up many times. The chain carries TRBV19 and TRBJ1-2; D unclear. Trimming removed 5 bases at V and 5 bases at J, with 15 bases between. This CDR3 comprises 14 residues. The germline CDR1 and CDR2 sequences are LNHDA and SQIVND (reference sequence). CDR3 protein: CASSSSVGSYGYTF. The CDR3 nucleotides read TGTGCCAGTAGTTCTTCGGTGGGGAGTTATGGCTACACCTTC.

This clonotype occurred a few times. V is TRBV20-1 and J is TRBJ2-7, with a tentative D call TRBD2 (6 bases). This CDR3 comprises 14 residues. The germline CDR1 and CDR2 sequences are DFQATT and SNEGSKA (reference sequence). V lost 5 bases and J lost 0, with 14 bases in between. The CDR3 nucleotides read TGCAGTGCTCAAGGGGACTCAAGCTCCTACGAGCAGTACTTC. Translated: CSAQGDSSSYEQYF.

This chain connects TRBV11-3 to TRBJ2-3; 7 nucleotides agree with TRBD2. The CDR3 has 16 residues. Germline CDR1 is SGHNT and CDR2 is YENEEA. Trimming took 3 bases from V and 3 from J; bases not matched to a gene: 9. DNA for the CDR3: TGTGCCAGCAGCTTGGAACCGGGACTACAGACAGATACGCAGTATTTT. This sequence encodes CASSLEPGLQTDTQYF.

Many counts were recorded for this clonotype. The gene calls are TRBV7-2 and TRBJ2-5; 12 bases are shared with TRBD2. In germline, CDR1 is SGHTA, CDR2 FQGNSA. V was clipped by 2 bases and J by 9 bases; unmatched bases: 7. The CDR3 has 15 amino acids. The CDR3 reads CASSLKTSGRPPQYF. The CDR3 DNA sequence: TGTGCCAGCAGCTTAAAGACTAGCGGGAGACCCCCCCAGTACTTC.

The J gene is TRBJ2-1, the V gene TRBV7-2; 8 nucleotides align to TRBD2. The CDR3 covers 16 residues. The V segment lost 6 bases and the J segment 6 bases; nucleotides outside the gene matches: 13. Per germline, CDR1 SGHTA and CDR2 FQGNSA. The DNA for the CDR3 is TGTGCCAGCAGTCTCCAACCCTCGGGAGGGGGCAATGAGCAGTTCTTC. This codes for CASSLQPSGGGNEQFF.

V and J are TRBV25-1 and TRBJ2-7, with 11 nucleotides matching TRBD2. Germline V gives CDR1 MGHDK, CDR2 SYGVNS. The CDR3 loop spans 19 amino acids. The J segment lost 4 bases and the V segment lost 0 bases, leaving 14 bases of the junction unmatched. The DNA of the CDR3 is TGTGCCAGCAGTGAATACGGCTGGACTAGCGGGCGGGGGGCATACGAGCAGTACTTC. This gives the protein CASSEYGWTSGRGAYEQYF.

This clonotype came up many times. The CDR3 nucleotides read TGTGCCAGCAGCCTGCGTCCCGGGACTAGCGGGAGGAGCTCCTACGAGCAGTACTTC. Protein sequence: CASSLRPGTSGRSSYEQYF. The chain couples TRBV7-2 to TRBJ2-7, with 15 bases aligning to TRBD2. CDR3 length: 19 residues. The V and J ends lost 5 bases and 0 bases, in that order; junction bases with no gene match: 11. From germline, CDR1 is SGHTA and CDR2 FQGNSA.

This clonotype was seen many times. The DNA of the CDR3 is TGTGCCAGCAGCTTGGTCGGAGGGGGCCTTAGCAATCAGCCCCAGCATTTT. This gives the protein CASSLVGGGLSNQPQHF. The chain joins TRBV7-2 to TRBJ1-5; 7 bases map to TRBD1. Germline CDR1 is SGHTA and CDR2 is FQGNSA. V lost 3 bases and J lost 0; bases outside the gene matches: 8. The CDR3 is made up of 17 amino acids. The variable domain in full, completed from reference TRBV7-2 and TRBJ1-5, reads GAGVSQSPSNKVTEKGKDVELRCDPISGHTALYWYRQSLGQGLEFLIYFQGNSAPDKSGLPSDRFSAERTGGSVSTLTIQRTQQEDSAVYLCASSLVGGGLSNQPQHFGDGTRLSIL.

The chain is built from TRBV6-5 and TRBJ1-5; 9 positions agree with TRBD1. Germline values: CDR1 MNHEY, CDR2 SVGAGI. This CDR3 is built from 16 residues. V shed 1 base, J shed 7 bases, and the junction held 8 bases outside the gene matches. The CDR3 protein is CASSYFGTGSTQPQHF. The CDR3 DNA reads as TGTGCCAGCAGTTACTTCGGGACAGGGTCTACACAGCCCCAGCATTTT.